This is a list of T cell receptor beta chains from one sample in a study of CD8 T cells in ankylosing spondylitis. Using its own MiXCR run on the 5' RACE reads, TCRdb lists one record per CDR3 protein. The table has roughly 170,000 distinct CDR3 sequences, just over 9.5% seen once; the top ten hold over 13%. Sequencing was done on a sample of blood, either unsorted or a sorted T cell fraction (not recorded which). The receptors here all came from a female donor with ankylosing spondylitis or in good health (not recorded which). Each CDR3 is given with its conserved first and last residue. A D gene is named only where the DNA matches it firmly. Size is omitted from some rows. Given values are once, few, many or a class for expanded clones.

d_call j_call v_call clone_size cdr3_nt cdr3_aa
. TRBJ2-7 TRBV2 few TGTGCCAGCAGTGGAGCGGGCCACTCCTACGAGCAGTACTTC CASSGAGHSYEQYF
. TRBJ1-6 TRBV28 few TGTGCCAGCAGTTTGGTAGGGGGGCCTAATTCACCCCTCCACTTT CASSLVGGPNSPLHF
. TRBJ2-7 TRBV28 . TGTGCCAGCAGTCCACTTAACCCCTCCTACGAGCAGTACTTC CASSPLNPSYEQYF
. TRBJ2-1 TRBV9 . TGTGCCAGCAGCGTAGTACTAAACTCCTACAATGAGCAGTTCTTC CASSVVLNSYNEQFF
TRBD1 TRBJ1-1 TRBV7-4 many TGTGCCAGCAGCACCCGAGGGACAGGGGTTCACACTGAAGCTTTCTTT CASSTRGTGVHTEAFF
. TRBJ1-3 TRBV6-5 few TGTGCCAGCAGTTACGGGGGGGAACGGGACACCATATATTTT CASSYGGERDTIYF
TRBD2 TRBJ2-1 TRBV13 . TGTGCCAGCAGCTCTGGGCGGGGGGGGGATGAGCAGTTCTTC CASSSGRGGDEQFF
TRBD2 TRBJ2-5 TRBV9 . TGTGCCAGCAGTGCTAGCGGGAGTGTTCAAGAGACCCAGTACTTC CASSASGSVQETQYF
. TRBJ1-5 TRBV6-1 . TGTGCCAGCAGTCCCGTAGGGGAGAGAGATCAGCCCCAGCATTTT CASSPVGERDQPQHF
. TRBJ2-7 TRBV6-2/TRBV6-3 . TGTGCCAGCAGTTACCCTTCCAACGAGCAGTACTTC CASSYPSNEQYF
TRBD2 TRBJ2-3 TRBV12-3/TRBV12-4 few TGTGCCACTCAGCGGGAGGTGGGGACAGATACGCAGTATTTT CATQREVGTDTQYF
. TRBJ2-7 TRBV20-1 . TGCAGTGCCCTGGGGCGAGAGAACTCCTACGAGCAGTACTTC CSALGRENSYEQYF
. TRBJ1-1 TRBV7-6 . TGTGCCAGCAGCTCCAAGTGGAACACTGAAGCTTTCTTT CASSSKWNTEAFF
TRBD1 TRBJ1-2 TRBV11-2 many TGTGCCAGCAGCTCAAACCGGGACAGGCTCGAAGCTAACTATGGCTACACCTTC CASSSNRDRLEANYGYTF
. TRBJ1-1 TRBV4-3 . TGCGCCAGCAGCCGCGGCGCTGGGAGGTTGGACACTGAAGCTTTCTTT CASSRGAGRLDTEAFF
. TRBJ2-7 TRBV11-3 . TGTGCCAGCAGCTTAGCATCGGGACCCGACTACGAGCAGTACTTC CASSLASGPDYEQYF
TRBD1 TRBJ2-5 TRBV27 . TGTGCCAGCAGTTTGGGGACAGAGAAAGGGGAGACCCAGTACTTC CASSLGTEKGETQYF
. TRBJ1-1 TRBV28 many TGTGCCAGCAGGGCAGGCTCTTCCACTGAAGCTTTCTTT CASRAGSSTEAFF
. TRBJ1-1 TRBV28 few TGTGCCAGCAGTTTAGGGAGGATCGCTGAAGCTTTCTTT CASSLGRIAEAFF
. TRBJ2-3 TRBV28 few TGTGCCACTCAGGGCGCGATCAGCACAGATACGCAGTATTTT CATQGAISTDTQYF
TRBD2 TRBJ2-3 TRBV2 few TGTGCCAGCAGTGAAGAATCGGGACTAGCGGGAGTAGCCGGGAACACAGATACGCAGTATTTT CASSEESGLAGVAGNTDTQYF
. TRBJ2-5 TRBV27 . TGTGCCAGCAGTTTGCGCCAAAGGTGGTCGGAGACCCAGTACTTC CASSLRQRWSETQYF
. TRBJ2-3 TRBV27 . TGTGCCAGCAGTTTTGGGGCCTGGGGGGCCGATACGCAGTATTTT CASSFGAWGADTQYF
TRBD1 TRBJ2-1 TRBV15 many TGTGCCACCAGCAGAAGGACAGGGAGGCATGAGCAGTTCTTC CATSRRTGRHEQFF
. TRBJ2-7 TRBV20-1 few TGCAGTGCGGGACGCCGGGAGACGTACGAGCAGTACTTC CSAGRRETYEQYF
. TRBJ1-1 TRBV20-1 . TGCAGTGCTAGAGTATCTGGGACGGTGCCTTTCTTT CSARVSGTVPFF
. TRBJ1-1 TRBV6-2/TRBV6-3 . TGTGCCAGCAGGCCGGGGTTGAACACTGAAGCTTTCTTT CASRPGLNTEAFF
. TRBJ2-7 TRBV5-6 few TGTGCCAGCAGTACCGGGACTCGGGAGCAGTACTTC CASSTGTREQYF
. TRBJ1-2 TRBV30 few TGTGCCTGGTCTTGGGGGGCCCTGCACTATGGCTACACCTTC CAWSWGALHYGYTF
. TRBJ2-2 TRBV28 . TGTGCCAGCAGTTTAAAGGCAGGGGCCGGGGAGCTGTTTTTT CASSLKAGAGELFF
. TRBJ1-2 TRBV12-5 few TGTGCTAGTGGTTTGGTAAGGGGGACTAACTATGGCTACACCTTC CASGLVRGTNYGYTF
TRBD1 TRBJ1-1 TRBV12-3/TRBV12-4 many TGTGCCAGCAGTTTAACAGGGGGGAACACTGAAGCTTTCTTT CASSLTGGNTEAFF
. TRBJ2-1 TRBV21-1 few TGTGCCAGCGGGGGGACGGAACTAGCGGGAACCCACAATGAGCAGTTCTTC CASGGTELAGTHNEQFF
. TRBJ2-6 TRBV20-1 few TGCAGTGCCCCCGGGAGCATTAACACATTGGGGGCCAACGTCCTGACTTTC CSAPGSINTLGANVLTF
. TRBJ1-1 TRBV6-2/TRBV6-3 few TGTGCCAGCAGTTCCAGCTTGCCCCGAGCTTTCTTT CASSSSLPRAFF
. TRBJ1-2 TRBV5-8 many TGTGCCAGCAGCCGACAGACCTTCTATGGCTACACCTTC CASSRQTFYGYTF
. TRBJ2-4 TRBV6-2/TRBV6-3 . TGTGCCAGCAGTTCGACTCGTACTCTAGCCAAAAACATTCAGTACTTC CASSSTRTLAKNIQYF
. TRBJ2-3 TRBV20-1 many TGCAGTGCTAGAGATTGGGACTCATTCACAGATACGCAGTATTTT CSARDWDSFTDTQYF
TRBD1 TRBJ1-5 TRBV5-8 few TGTGCCAGCAGCTTGGACAGGGGAAAACGACAGCCCCAGCATTTT CASSLDRGKRQPQHF
. TRBJ1-2 TRBV5-1 many TGCGCCAGCAGCTTGGAGGGAGGACCAGACCCGTATGGCTACACCTTC CASSLEGGPDPYGYTF
. TRBJ2-2 TRBV12-3/TRBV12-4 many TGTGCCAGCAGTTTTACTCCCCTTCACGGGGAGCTGTTTTTT CASSFTPLHGELFF
TRBD2 TRBJ2-3 TRBV9 few TGTGCCAGCAGCGCTAGCGGGAGAGCGACAGATACGCAGTATTTT CASSASGRATDTQYF
TRBD1 TRBJ2-7 TRBV7-9 . TGTGCCAGCAGCCTCGGGACAGTGAACGCCTACGAGCAGTACTTC CASSLGTVNAYEQYF
. TRBJ2-2 TRBV27 many TGTGCCAGCAGGGACTACCCCACCGGGGAGCTGTTTTTT CASRDYPTGELFF
TRBD2 TRBJ2-1 TRBV20-1 . TGCAGTGCTACCCCGGACCCGGGACTAGTATTGTTCCATGAGCAGTTCTTC CSATPDPGLVLFHEQFF
. TRBJ1-2 TRBV20-1 few TGCAGTGCTAGTAGGCTGAGCTATGGCTACACCTTC CSASRLSYGYTF
. TRBJ2-4 TRBV20-1 few TGCAGTGCTCGGATCAGAGCGAGAGTAGCCAAAAACATTCAGTACTTC CSARIRARVAKNIQYF
. TRBJ2-7 TRBV6-5 . TGTGCCAGCAGTTACCAAGCAGAGGGCGAGCAGTACTTC CASSYQAEGEQYF
TRBD2 TRBJ2-2 TRBV7-6 many TGTGCCAGCAGCCCCCCGGGGGGGCATGGCGGGGAGCTGTTTTTT CASSPPGGHGGELFF
TRBD1 TRBJ2-7 TRBV10-3 many TGTGCCGCCGCAGGGGGATTTTCCTACGAGCAGTACTTC CAAAGGFSYEQYF
. TRBJ2-1 TRBV5-4 few TGTGCCAGCAGCCGAGGGGTTGTCTACAATGAGCAGTTCTTC CASSRGVVYNEQFF
. TRBJ2-1 TRBV2 few TGTGCCAGCGGGCAGGAGCAGTTCTTC CASGQEQFF